The clone carrying this TCR beta chain was counted between two and nine times. Germline V lookup: CDR1 MNHEY, CDR2 SMNVEV (reference sequence). The CDR3 is 13 amino acids. V shed 6 bases, J shed 11 bases, and the junction held 5 bases outside the gene matches. In TCRdb, the 5' RACE reads were re-called with MiXCR into one record per CDR3 protein. Of hundreds of thousands of distinct CDR3 sequences in the sample, around 6.6% were seen once. This sample was taken from a study of identical twins. The sample was also linked to a second study, of yellow fever vaccine responses in identical twins.

The source of this sequence is a woman under 30 in good health. Sequenced material: memory (CD45RO+) T cells sorted from blood. V usage is TRBV27 and J usage is TRBJ1-6; 9 nucleotides align to TRBD1. CDR3 nucleotides: TGTGCCAGCAGCCGGGACAGGGTTGCACCCCTCCACTTT. Encoded protein: CASSRDRVAPLHF.